This T cell receptor (beta chain) was sequenced in a study of cytomegalovirus exposure and HLA in healthy donors (dated by TCRdb to 2016 to 2017). Describing the broader study: According to an earlier analysis of a few hundred of the donors, 150 million to 200 million T cells yielded some 110 million unique TCR beta sequences and roughly 280 Gb of sequence data. About 300 gigabases of sequencing data and 80 million or so unique TCR sequences were included in an early release covering about 620 HLA-typed donors. Of the roughly 390 genotyped donors, over 70% fell in the genetic ancestry cluster associated with self-reported Caucasian donors. The study was designed to test whether signatures of past pathogen exposure could be identified by cataloging public T cell receptors. The T cell repertoires of about 700 subjects were profiled by immunosequencing and related to cytomegalovirus serostatus. Besides the first cohort of roughly 700 subjects, a separate validation cohort made up of 120 different subjects was used. To predict cytomegalovirus infection status, the study brought together high-throughput TCR immunosequencing, statistical association of individual TCRs with disease status, and machine learning. A later analysis re-examined previously published TCR beta repertoires from about 700 donors and added high-resolution HLA genotyping to investigate patterns of TCR occurrence. Rather than using new phenotypic data, the later analysis identified candidate immune exposures from TCR beta sequences and from how often those sequences occurred across donors. In an earlier analysis of roughly 540 of the donors, high-throughput TCR beta sequencing was used to judge whether each TCR beta V gene segment behaved as functional or pseudogenic. Donor age, sex, ethnicity and CMV serostatus were compiled together with the repertoire data. Genome-wide SNP genotypes for about three fifths of the roughly 700 donors were used in a later genetic analysis, which treated that subset as a discovery cohort. Every discovery cohort repertoire had been produced on one sequencing platform. HLA typing included class I and class II loci at four-digit resolution. The number of typed donors differed by locus: roughly 629-640 for A, B, C, DRB1 and DQB1; 522 for DQA1; around 580 for DPA1; and around 490 for DPB1. Four or five DR-DQ haplotypes were handled as single units for association and clustering because linkage in the cohort was strong. On average, roughly 200,000 unique TCR beta nucleotide sequences were sequenced per donor among more than 350 genotyped donors of the cohort, with roughly 18% of those sequences being non-productive.

Study-wide findings and limitations: According to a later analysis, TCR association rates differed among HLA loci, with DRB1 alleles showing the most associated TCRs and HLA-C alleles showing the fewest. Several of the top co-occurrence clusters appeared to be linked to parvovirus B19, influenza, CMV and Epstein-Barr virus, according to a later analysis. Some IMGT-functional V segments, including TRBV6-2 and TRBV6-3, could not be told apart with the 87-base-pair reads, so those segments were excluded. HLA typing was unavailable for some donors at each locus, so association tests used only the typed subset. A few of the identified cytomegalovirus-associated TCR beta chains were confirmed in vitro to be specific for cytomegalovirus antigens. Across donors, most TCR sequences were observed very rarely, whereas some public TCRs were present in many individuals. In the study, some 160 TCR beta chains were listed as associated with cytomegalovirus. Presence/absence analyses assumed roughly uniform sequencing depth across donors, an assumption that may not hold. The authors suggested that the approach could potentially be generalized to other disease states and immunological phenotypes. A later analysis found that HLA-associated TCR beta chains were more clonally expanded and had lower generation probabilities than equally common non-associated chains. An earlier analysis of around 600 of the donors showed that most TCR beta V segments appeared in productive rearrangements either about 87% or about 30% of the time, which broadly matched IMGT annotations. A further reported finding was that TCR beta sequences accurately predicted the HLA-A and HLA-B alleles for most subjects in the first cohort. Most CMV-associated TCR beta chains appeared to be HLA-restricted in a later analysis, and the HLA associations seemed to be driven largely by CMV exposure. The earlier analysis of about 600 of the donors excluded roughly 17 rarely observed V segments, including chromosome 9 orphons, because counts were too low. Linkage disequilibrium might explain the correlated functional status among segregating V segments, but an unknown experimental factor could not be excluded. In a later analysis, more than 15,000 TCR beta sequences were associated with specific HLA alleles at a false discovery rate of 0.05. A cluster of highly shared sequence variants was judged likely to be a technical artifact of the sequencing pipeline. In a later genetic analysis, fewer N-insertions in productive TCRs were reported among donors in an Asian-associated ancestry cluster than the roughly 710-donor mean. Only TCR beta chains were sequenced in this cohort, and the absence of alpha or paired-chain data limited detectable features. V-gene and J-gene trimming of TCR beta chains was associated with a missense DCLRE1C variant in a later genetic analysis, and the association was replicated in an independent cohort. For the cohort, immune exposure information was limited to CMV serostatus. Cytomegalovirus status was reported to be diagnosed by the classifier with high specificity and sensitivity in both the original and validation cohorts. When HLA alleles, especially DR and DQ, strongly co-occurred, attributing TCR associations to individual alleles was difficult.

The cohort was made up of around 720 healthy bone marrow donors. Cohort members were all nominally healthy when sampled, although unrecorded immune exposures were likely present. The donor tested CMV seropositive, placing the donor among the 289 seropositive members of the cohort. Each donor provided a peripheral blood sample, and peripheral blood mononuclear cells were used for TCR beta sequencing. The Qiagen DNeasy Blood Extraction Kit was used to extract genomic DNA from the blood cell samples. As regards this clone: What antigen it recognizes has not been identified. Base qualities are missing; no much larger clone stands one base away.

Library prep was done by the immunoSEQ multiplex PCR assay. For the multiplex PCR, a mixture combining 60 forward primers for TCR Vbeta segments and 13 reverse primers for TCR Jbeta segments was used. The CDR3 region of rearranged TCR beta genes was amplified from genomic DNA with a multiplex PCR assay. The Illumina HiSeq System was used to sequence the amplified TCR beta libraries as 87-base-pair reads. The study's own analysis went as follows. Across the roughly 640 repertoires, a later analysis counted some 80 million unique TCR beta chains, around 11 million of which were shared by at least two donors. Raw reads were error-corrected and collapsed into unique sequences with a nearest-neighbor algorithm that merged closely related sequences to remove PCR and sequencing errors. To assign V, D and J gene segments, CDR3 sequences were aligned to IMGT reference sequences. Each retained sequence needed at least a six-nucleotide match to both a V gene segment and a J gene segment. A rearrangement counted as productive if the CDR3 had no stop codons and remained in frame with V and J, and every other rearrangement counted as non-productive. CDR3 was defined by IMGT convention, running from the second conserved V-encoded cysteine to the conserved J-encoded phenylalanine. Sequences without an unambiguous match to a single V gene segment were excluded from the earlier analysis of a few hundred of the donors. An earlier analysis of just under 600 of the donors called V segments functional above 56.7% productive rearrangements and segregating when the between-donor standard deviation exceeded 5%. A statistical classification framework was developed to diagnose cytomegalovirus status using the catalog of TCR beta chain sequences. A later analysis assigned V and J genes by comparing TCR nucleotide sequences with IMGT/GENE-DB human TR gene sequences. A later analysis assigned CDR3 sequences and most-parsimonious VDJ recombination scenarios with the TCRdist pipeline. In a later analysis, each TCR beta chain was defined by its CDR3 amino acid sequence together with its V-gene family, and reads without a unique V-gene family were excluded. To address suspected cross-contamination and a sequencing artifact, a later analysis removed roughly 580 highly shared, low-generation-probability nucleotide sequences. In a later analysis, a clonal expansion index for each public chain was calculated from normalized within-repertoire ranks of inferred template counts. Generation probabilities in a later analysis came from a VDJ recombination model fitted to out-of-frame rearrangements, and those results were checked against IGoR. Hypergeometric tests were used in a later analysis to score TCR-TCR, TCR-HLA and TCR-CMV co-occurrence, with a repertoire-size bias correction applied to the TCR pairs. False discovery rates were estimated in a later analysis by permuting HLA or CMV assignments 20 times. In a later analysis, co-occurring TCRs were grouped with DBSCAN, and TCRdist sequence similarity was added when clustering was performed within HLA-allele-positive subsets. Repertoires with fewer than 30,000 or more than 120,000 public chains were left out of co-occurrence clustering, as were five repertoires with anomalous nucleotide sharing. TCRdb holds this immuneACCESS table with in-frame rearrangements only. Some clones are missing; in checked studies, unresolved V genes explain under half, and the rest has no known cause. From that table come the V and J calls and clone size; the DNA was used to work out D and trimming. The sample yields around 130,000 clones; roughly four fifths were counted once. The ten largest clones represent less than 7% of the sample.

The CDR3 measures 15 amino acids from cysteine to phenylalanine. Only CDR3 DNA is held: 45 bases, read in frame from base 1. According to the germline V gene, CDR1 reads SNHLY and CDR2 reads FYNNEI. Trimming costs V 7 bases and J 0 bases, and their ends lie 10 bases apart. The source is a woman in her forties or fifties in good health and CMV-seropositive. The sequencing input was PBMCs. The chain joins TRBV2 to TRBJ1-6, with a weak D call of TRBD1 (6 bases match). The DNA sequence follows: TGTGCCAGCACCAGGGACACCTCCTATAATTCACCCCTCCACTTT. Its protein is CASTRDTSYNSPLHF.